The 26 T cell receptor beta chains reported below all come from one sample, sequenced in a study of shared T cell receptors in the human thymus. Sequencing was performed with immunoSEQ multiplex PCR; in TCRdb, only in-frame clones are kept and a portion is missing. The sample contains around 730,000 clones, approximately 85% of which appear only once. These same data were also listed under a study on human thymus T cells.

The sequenced sample was thymocytes. These receptor sequences come from a girl younger than two with a congenital heart defect.

The chain recombines TRBV9 with TRBJ1-2; no reliable D call. The germline gives CDR1 SGDLS, CDR2 YYNGEE. This CDR3 is built from 15 residues. The germline V and J ends were trimmed by 3 bases and 8 bases, with 20 bases remaining between them. In DNA form, the CDR3 reads TGTGCCAGCAGCGCCAGAGGGCAGTCAGTGGCCGGCTACACCTTC. Its protein is CASSARGQSVAGYTF.

The V gene is TRBV28, the J gene TRBJ1-6, with TRBD1 as a possible D gene (6 bases). The V end was cut by 3 bases, the J end by 2 bases, with 20 bases between. This CDR3 contains 19 residues. Looked up from germline, CDR1 is MDHEN and CDR2 is SYDVKM. CDR3 region: CASSFSDGRGATYNSPLHF. The CDR3 DNA is TGTGCCAGCAGTTTTTCGGACGGGAGGGGGGCGACCTATAATTCACCCCTCCACTTT.

This clone has just one count. This CDR3 reads CASSRRGEGYTF. Written as DNA, the CDR3 is TGTGCCAGCAGTCGCCGGGGGGAAGGCTACACCTTC. The chain joins TRBV6-5 to TRBJ1-2, with D perhaps matching TRBD1 (5 bases). V was shortened by 5 bases and J by 8 bases, with 12 bases between the two germline ends. The CDR3 runs to 12 residues. Germline CDR1 reads MNHEY; CDR2 reads SVGAGI.

This clone was seen more than once but under ten times. The chain is built from TRBV10-3 and TRBJ1-6, with D possibly TRBD1 on 5 matching bases. This CDR3 is built from 16 residues. V lost 3 bases and J lost 10, with 19 bases in between. From germline, CDR1 is ENHRY and CDR2 SYGVKD. The chain's CDR3 is CAISEGAVMSRSPLHF. Written as DNA, the CDR3 is TGTGCCATCAGTGAAGGGGCAGTGATGTCGCGGTCACCCCTCCACTTT.

The rearrangement joins TRBV5-4 to TRBJ2-7, with TRBD1 matching over 8 bases. The CDR3 has 15 residues. Germline CDR1 and CDR2: SGHNT and YYREEE (reference sequence). Losses at the gene ends were 4 bases for V and 3 bases for J; bases not matched to a gene: 9. Here the CDR3 DNA reads TGTGCCAGCAGCAGAGCTGGACAGGGCTTCTACGAGCAGTACTTC. It yields the protein CASSRAGQGFYEQYF.

The chain combines TRBV2 with TRBJ2-3; 10 positions match TRBD2. CDR3 size: 17 residues. Germline V gene lookup returns CDR1 SNHLY and CDR2 FYNNEI. Trimming cost V 4 bases and J 4 bases; bases outside gene matches: 11. CDR3 bases: TGTGCCAGCAGTGGGGGGGGGTGGAGCGGGAGGGCAGATACGCAGTATTTT. Its translation: CASSGGGWSGRADTQYF.

The rearrangement uses TRBV5-4 and TRBJ2-1; a possible D gene is TRBD2 (5 bases). This CDR3 contains 16 residues. V gave up 0 bases and J gave up 1 base, with 11 bases separating them. Germline V gene lookup returns CDR1 SGHNT and CDR2 YYREEE (reference sequence). CDR3 protein: CASSLVGRPSYNEQFF. The CDR3, as DNA: TGTGCCAGCAGCTTGGTGGGGAGACCGTCCTACAATGAGCAGTTCTTC.

The rearrangement links TRBV10-1 to TRBJ2-1; the match to TRBD2 covers 7 bases. Germline V gene lookup returns CDR1 WNHNN and CDR2 SYGVQD (reference sequence). J gave up 2 bases and V 5 bases, and 6 bases lay outside the gene matches. The CDR3 contains 15 residues. CDR3 nucleotides: TGCGCCAGCAGTAGTCGTGGGGGGGCCTACAATGAGCAGTTCTTC. It translates to CASSSRGGAYNEQFF.

This clone was seen just once. The V gene is TRBV9, the J gene TRBJ1-2; 7 positions agree with TRBD1. CDR3 length: 15 amino acids. With V trimmed by 3 bases and J by 8 bases, 13 bases remained unmatched. Germline V gives CDR1 SGDLS, CDR2 YYNGEE. CDR3 in DNA: TGTGCCAGCAGCGCCCTCGACAGGGTTGGGCGCGGCTACACCTTC. Translated: CASSALDRVGRGYTF.

This clone was detected only a few times. J is TRBJ1-4 and V is TRBV4-1; no reliable D call. Germline CDR1 reads MGHRA; CDR2 reads YSYEKL. The CDR3 length is 15 residues. V was shortened by 0 bases and J by 4 bases, with 9 bases between the two germline ends. The CDR3 coding sequence is TGCGCCAGCAGCCAAGAGCGGCCGCGTAATGAAAAACTGTTTTTT. This translates into CASSQERPRNEKLFF.

The chain employs TRBV6-5 and TRBJ1-1, with D unresolved. CDR1 is MNHEY and CDR2 is SVGAGI in the germline V gene. This CDR3 has 15 amino acids. Trimming removed 5 bases at V and 0 bases at J, with 13 bases between. The CDR3 spells CASSPTSGLNTEAFF. The CDR3 DNA is TGTGCCAGCAGTCCAACGTCGGGTCTGAACACTGAAGCTTTCTTT.

The chain joins TRBV11-2 to TRBJ2-2, with a weak D call TRBD1 (6 bases). The length of the CDR3 is 18 residues. The V gene lost 0 bases and the J gene lost 5 bases, with 19 bases spanning the gap. The germline CDR1 and CDR2 sequences are SGHAT and FQNNGV. This chain's CDR3 is CASSLEWDTRLWTGELFF. The CDR3 region has the DNA TGTGCCAGCAGCTTAGAGTGGGACACACGCTTGTGGACCGGGGAGCTGTTTTTT. Full variable domain (missing parts from reference TRBV11-2 and TRBJ2-2): EAGVAQSPRYKIIEKRQSVAFWCNPISGHATLYWYQQILGQGPKLLIQFQNNGVVDDSQLPKDRFSAERLKGVDSTLKIQPAKLEDSAVYLCASSLEWDTRLWTGELFFGEGSRLTVL.

This chain joins TRBV28 and TRBJ2-7; D may be TRBD1 (5 bases). The CDR3 extends over 17 amino acids. CDR1 and CDR2 (germline): MDHEN, SYDVKM. Trimming cost V 6 bases and J 7 bases, with 28 bases left between them. The CDR3 DNA is TGTGCCAGCAGACCCCGCCGGTTGGGGCCCCCGTCTGAAGAGCAGTACTTC. Amino acid sequence: CASRPRRLGPPSEEQYF.

This clone was recorded once. J is TRBJ2-1 and V is TRBV5-1; the D gene is possibly TRBD1 (5 bases). Looked up from germline, CDR1 is SGHRS and CDR2 is YFSETQ. The CDR3 is 16 residues long. Between the trimmed V and J ends, which lost 0 bases and 6 bases, there was a span of 16 bases. The DNA for the CDR3 is TGCGCCAGCAGCTTGGGTCCTAGGGGTAGGGTCAATGAGCAGTTCTTC. Translated, it gives CASSLGPRGRVNEQFF. The variable domain in full, with the rest retrieved from reference TRBV5-1 and TRBJ2-1, is KAGVTQTPRYLIKTRGQQVTLSCSPISGHRSVSWYQQTPGQGLQFLFEYFSETQRNKGNFPGRFSGRQFSNSRSEMNVSTLELGDSALYLCASSLGPRGRVNEQFFGPGTRLTVL.

This rearrangement joins TRBV6-5 to TRBJ1-2; TRBD1 might be the D (5 bases). Germline V CDR1 and CDR2: MNHEY, SVGAGI. The CDR3 totals 13 residues. V was clipped by 10 bases and J by 2 bases, with 14 bases between them. CDR3 nucleotides: TGTGCCACCAGGGCCCCCCCAAACTATGGCTACACCTTC. Protein product: CATRAPPNYGYTF.

The chain uses TRBV4-1 and TRBJ1-2; D call uncertain. CDR1 is MGHRA, CDR2 YSYEKL, per germline. The length of the CDR3 is 20 residues. V lost 4 bases, J lost 0 bases, and 27 bases lay in between. The DNA of the CDR3 is TGCGCCAGCAGCCCCAAGCGGTCCGGAGCCCTTGGGGTAACTAACTATGGCTACACCTTC. This sequence encodes CASSPKRSGALGVTNYGYTF.

V gene TRBV28 combines with J gene TRBJ1-2, with 7 bases lining up with TRBD1. Germline V gene data show CDR1 as MDHEN and CDR2 as SYDVKM. The ends lost 1 base at V and 7 bases at J; junction bases unmatched: 6. The CDR3 has 14 amino acids. The CDR3 protein is CASSLSGGEGGYTF. CDR3 sequence (DNA): TGTGCCAGCAGTTTATCAGGGGGTGAGGGTGGCTACACCTTC.

This clone has more than one count but fewer than ten. The J gene is TRBJ2-1, the V gene TRBV18; D possibly corresponds to TRBD1 (5 bases). CDR3 length equals 17 residues. The germline CDR1 and CDR2 sequences are KGHSH and LQKENI. Trimming took off 4 bases at V and 2 bases at J, with 18 bases between the two ends. The CDR3 sequence: CASSLARGSPTYNEQFF. DNA for the CDR3: TGTGCCAGCTCACTGGCAAGGGGTTCCCCTACCTACAATGAGCAGTTCTTC.

The chain carries TRBV5-6 and TRBJ2-7, with a tentative D call TRBD2 (5 bases). The CDR3 length is 17 residues. Per the germline V gene, CDR1 is SGHDT and CDR2 is YYEEEE. Between the trimmed V and J ends, which lost 0 bases and 0 bases, there was a span of 16 bases. The CDR3 DNA follows: TGTGCCAGCAGCTTGGTATCGCGGGCCAACTACTCCTACGAGCAGTACTTC. Translation gives CASSLVSRANYSYEQYF.

This clone has only a few counts. The J gene is TRBJ2-2, the V gene TRBV19; 11 positions match TRBD1. The V gene's germline CDR1 is LNHDA and CDR2 SQIVND (reference sequence). The CDR3 is made up of 18 amino acids. With V trimmed by 1 base and J by 5 bases, 9 bases remained unmatched. The CDR3 is CASSIARFGTGGTGELFF. The CDR3 DNA reads as TGTGCCAGTAGTATAGCAAGATTCGGGACAGGGGGAACCGGGGAGCTGTTTTTT.

The chain couples TRBV27 to TRBJ2-1; the D gene is possibly TRBD1 (6 bases). CDR1 and CDR2 from the germline V gene are MNHEY and SMNVEV (reference sequence). V was cut by 3 bases and J by 8 bases, with 17 bases left in between. CDR3 length: 15 amino acids. In nucleotides, the CDR3 is TGTGCCAGCAGTTTGCGTGGGGGCCTAAGCTATGAGCAGTTCTTC. It codes for CASSLRGGLSYEQFF.

This clone came up once. V gene TRBV7-2 combines with J gene TRBJ1-1; D not resolved. CDR1 SGHTA and CDR2 FQGNSA come from the germline V gene. Trimming took off 1 base at V and 4 bases at J, with 7 bases between the two ends. This CDR3 is built from 13 residues. The CDR3 region is CASSLERGTEAFF. In nucleotides, the CDR3 is TGTGCCAGCAGCTTAGAGCGGGGCACTGAAGCTTTCTTT.

Remarks on this clone: This is likely a read error, given that the CDR3 carries no conserved phenylalanine or tryptophan at its end. The genes are TRBV4-1 and TRBJ2-7; TRBD1 is a possible D gene (6 bases). CDR3 length: 14 amino acids. The germline V gene encodes CDR1 MGHRA and CDR2 YSYEKL. This CDR3 reads CASSQGWTASEQYL. In DNA form, the CDR3 reads TGCGCCAGCAGTCAAGGATGGACAGCCAGCGAGCAGTACCTC.

CDR3 in amino acids: CASSWILNRTLIFYEQYF. The CDR3 bases are TGTGCCAGCAGCTGGATTCTCAACAGGACACTTATATTCTACGAGCAGTACTTC. The chain employs TRBV11-1 and TRBJ2-7; possibly TRBD1 for D (5 bases). This CDR3 contains 18 residues. Germline loops: CDR1 SGHAT, CDR2 FQDESV (reference sequence). V gave up 4 bases and J gave up 3 bases, with 25 bases separating them.

On this clone: The junction does not match germline at one end; this may be a read error. This rearrangement joins TRBV29-1 to TRBJ1-2; D gene uncertain. The CDR3 has 11 amino acids. Germline loops: CDR1 SQVTM, CDR2 ANQGSEA. DNA for the CDR3: TGCAGCGTTGAATCAGTGTATGCCTACACCTTC. This sequence encodes CSVESVYAYTF.

The chain employs TRBV7-9 and TRBJ1-1, with 9 bases fitting TRBD1. With 3 bases clipped from V and 0 bases from J, the junction kept 5 bases outside the gene matches. Germline loops: CDR1 SEHNR, CDR2 FQNEAQ (reference sequence). This CDR3 comprises 16 residues. CDR3 sequence (DNA): TGTGCCAGCAGCTTCGGACAGGGGCGCGTGAACACTGAAGCTTTCTTT. It translates to CASSFGQGRVNTEAFF.